This is a list of T cell receptor beta chains from one sample in a study of blood T cell repertoires in COVID-19. Data came from immunoSEQ multiplex PCR; TCRdb stores just in-frame clones and leaves some out. The profile shows 200,000 to 300,000 clones, about 89% of them singletons. Sequencing used PBMCs or T cells enriched from blood (not recorded which). All receptors derive from a man in his forties who had recovered from COVID-19. The CDR3 runs from the conserved cysteine through the conserved F or W. D genes are given only for firm matches. Clone size appears in some rows only: once, few, many, or a class for an expanded clone.

abundance,v_gene,d_gene,j_gene,CDR3nt,CDR3aa
.,TRBV9,TRBD1,TRBJ2-2,TGTGCCAGCAGCGCGGGACAGAGCACCGGGGAGCTGTTTTTT,CASSAGQSTGELFF
.,TRBV28,.,TRBJ2-3,TGTGCCAGCAGCCTACTCCACCCAGGGAGCACAGATACGCAGTATTTT,CASSLLHPGSTDTQYF
.,TRBV4-3,.,TRBJ2-4,TGCGCCAGCAGCCAAGAATGGGCACAGAACAAAAACATTCAGTACTTC,CASSQEWAQNKNIQYF
.,TRBV18,TRBD2,TRBJ2-3,TGTGCCAGCTCCCTTGGACTAGCGGGAAGTGGTGGCACAGATACGCAGTATTTT,CASSLGLAGSGGTDTQYF
.,TRBV7-9,TRBD2,TRBJ2-2,TGTGCCAGCAGTCTTACTAGCGCGAACACCGGGGAGCTGTTTTTT,CASSLTSANTGELFF
once,TRBV2,.,TRBJ1-3,TGTGCCAGCAGTGAAGATGGGGGAGGAGCTGGAAACACCATATATTTT,CASSEDGGGAGNTIYF
.,TRBV6-1,TRBD2,TRBJ2-3,TGTGCCAGCAGTGAAGCAGCGGGGGGCCCAGATACGCAGTATTTT,CASSEAAGGPDTQYF
.,TRBV6-5,TRBD1,TRBJ2-7,TGTGCCAGCAGTCCCGACAGGGGTAGAACCTACGAGCAGTACTTC,CASSPDRGRTYEQYF
.,TRBV29-1,TRBD2,TRBJ2-1,TGCAGCGTGGCTGGACTAGCGGGATCACCGAGGACTGGAGAGCAGTTCTTC,CSVAGLAGSPRTGEQFF
few,TRBV9,TRBD1,TRBJ1-6,TGTGCCAGCAGCCGGACAGGGAATTCACCCCTCCACTTT,CASSRTGNSPLHF
few,TRBV7-8,.,TRBJ2-7,TGTGCCAGCAGCCTCGAGACTAGAGGGTTGACCTACGAGCAGTACTTC,CASSLETRGLTYEQYF
.,TRBV28,.,TRBJ2-7,TGTGCCAGCAGTTTCAGCAGGGACTCCTACGAGCAGTACTTC,CASSFSRDSYEQYF
.,TRBV7-9,TRBD1,TRBJ1-5,TGTGCCAGCAGCGATCAGGGGGCAAGCAATCAGCCCCAGCATTTT,CASSDQGASNQPQHF
.,TRBV15,.,TRBJ1-5,TGTGCCACCAGCCCAGATAATAGCAATCAGCCCCAGCATTTT,CATSPDNSNQPQHF
few,TRBV4-2,.,TRBJ2-3,TGTGCCAGCAGCCAAGAAGGGCAGGGACAACCCACAGATACGCAGTATTTT,CASSQEGQGQPTDTQYF
.,TRBV7-6,.,TRBJ1-1,TGTGCCAGCAGCTTAGCCCCGGGAGCCGGGGACACTGAAGCTTTCTTT,CASSLAPGAGDTEAFF